This TCR beta chain stems from a study of blood T cells in healthy people across ages. General observations from the study: Underestimates were what the diversity estimates from one million T cells were considered to be. Unsorted PBMC input precluded a conclusive naive versus antigen-experienced comparison.

Total RNA, at least 5.5 micrograms per sample, was extracted from PBMCs. There are many counts of this clonotype. Its specificity is unknown. Then a second PCR, running about 7 to 11 cycles, was carried out with a sample-barcoded 5' primer and a J-beta primer mix. TCRdb called the 5' RACE reads again in MiXCR, with one record for every CDR3 protein. The data contain 1.5 million to 2 million distinct CDR3 sequences, 49% of them singletons. The CDR3 spans 15 residues. CDR1 SGHTA and CDR2 FQGNSA come from the germline V gene. V gave up 5 bases and J gave up 2 bases, with 13 bases separating them. The rearrangement links TRBV7-2 to TRBJ1-5; perhaps TRBD1 as D (5 bases). The TCR sequence derives from a woman between 35 and 50 years old in good health. The material sequenced was blood. Written as DNA, the CDR3 is TGTGCCAGCAGCCCCCAGGGCCCGGGCAATCAGCCCCAGCATTTT. This sequence encodes CASSPQGPGNQPQHF.